These T cell receptor beta chains were read from a single sample in a study of T cells in Graves' hyperthyroidism and ophthalmopathy. One entry per CDR3 protein, called by TCRdb with MiXCR from the multiplex PCR reads. The table shows some 510,000 distinct CDR3 sequences, with less than 25% occurring only once. The sequenced sample consisted of blood. The receptors derive from a man younger than 35 with Graves' hyperthyroidism. CDR3s include the opening cysteine and the closing phenylalanine or tryptophan. D genes are given only for firm matches. The listing skips clone size in some rows; elsewhere it reads once, few, many or a size class.

>TRBD1|TRBJ1-2|many|TRBV14
CASSHSTGLYGYTF
TGTGCCAGCAGCCACTCGACAGGGCTCTATGGCTACACCTTC
>.|TRBJ2-5|.|TRBV7-8
CASSLAATTQETQYF
TGTGCCAGCAGCTTAGCCGCCACTACCCAAGAGACCCAGTACTTC
>.|TRBJ1-1|many|TRBV28
CASSRAGQGDKAFF
TGTGCCAGCAGTCGTGCCGGACAAGGGGACAAAGCTTTCTTT
>.|TRBJ1-1|many|TRBV6-1
CASREGRRLMNTEAFF
TGTGCCAGCAGGGAGGGACGGAGATTAATGAACACTGAAGCTTTCTTT
>.|TRBJ1-5|many|TRBV7-8
CASSLDGGDQPQHF
TGTGCCAGCAGCTTAGATGGCGGGGATCAGCCCCAGCATTTT
>.|TRBJ1-2|many|TRBV6-2/TRBV6-3
CASSYSRDSGLYGYTF
TGTGCCAGCAGTTACTCGCGCGACAGTGGGCTCTATGGCTACACCTTC
>TRBD1|TRBJ1-2|few|TRBV19
CASSTTGGNNYGYTF
TGTGCCAGTAGTACGACAGGGGGGAATAACTATGGCTACACCTTC
>TRBD1|TRBJ1-1|many|TRBV7-2
CASSSRQGVGWDTEAFF
TGTGCCAGCAGCTCGAGACAGGGGGTGGGCTGGGACACTGAAGCTTTCTTT
>TRBD1|TRBJ1-1|many|TRBV6-5
CASSPPRDRADTEAFF
TGTGCCAGCAGTCCCCCGAGGGACAGGGCGGACACTGAAGCTTTCTTT
>.|TRBJ2-5|many|TRBV7-9
CASTVTGAGEQETQYF
TGTGCCAGCACCGTCACGGGGGCGGGGGAGCAAGAGACCCAGTACTTC
>TRBD2|TRBJ2-3|.|TRBV6-1
CASSSSGGARHRYAVF
TGTGCCAGCAGCTCTAGCGGGGGGGCCCGGCACAGATACGCAGTATTT
>TRBD1|TRBJ2-2|many|TRBV2
CASSPRQGALTGELFF
TGTGCCAGCAGCCCGCGACAGGGGGCTCTTACCGGGGAGCTGTTTTTT
>TRBD1|TRBJ1-2|many|TRBV13
CASSQAGQGVYGYTF
TGTGCCAGCAGCCAGGCCGGACAGGGGGTCTATGGCTACACCTTC
>.|TRBJ1-2|.|TRBV6-1
CASSEVHTGTRGYTF
TGTGCCAGCAGTGAAGTCCACACGGGGACTCGCGGCTACACCTTC
>TRBD2|TRBJ2-2|few|TRBV12-3/TRBV12-4
CATSGRSTGELFF
TGTGCCACTAGCGGTCGGTCCACCGGGGAGCTGTTTTTT
>TRBD1|TRBJ2-2|.|TRBV2
CASSSALGGKPGELFF
TGTGCCAGCAGTTCCGCACTAGGGGGCAAACCCGGGGAGCTGTTTTTT
>.|TRBJ2-7|many|TRBV28
CASSLKRQTYEQYF
TGTGCCAGCAGTTTAAAACGGCAGACCTACGAGCAGTACTTC
>TRBD2|TRBJ2-2|many|TRBV6-1
CATNWGGAGELFF
TGTGCCACCAACTGGGGGGGAGCCGGGGAGCTGTTTTTT
>.|TRBJ1-1|many|TRBV30
CAWSRAGEVTEAFF
TGTGCCTGGAGTCGGGCAGGGGAGGTGACTGAAGCTTTCTTT
>.|TRBJ1-5|many|TRBV7-8
CASSLEGITMNQPQHF
TGTGCCAGCAGCTTAGAGGGGATAACCATGAATCAGCCCCAGCATTTT
>TRBD1|TRBJ1-5|few|TRBV18
CASSPSQGGSDQPQHF
TGTGCCAGCTCACCTTCTCAGGGGGGGTCAGATCAGCCCCAGCATTTT
>.|TRBJ2-7|few|TRBV2
CASSVEVGLTLRGIPYEQYF
TGTGCCAGCAGTGTAGAGGTGGGACTAACCCTCAGGGGGATACCCTACGAGCAGTACTTC
>.|TRBJ1-1|.|TRBV30
CAWSKARNTEAFF
TGTGCCTGGAGTAAGGCGCGGAACACTGAAGCTTTCTTT
>TRBD1|TRBJ2-7|.|TRBV5-4
CASSPSISTGAEQYF
TGTGCCAGCAGCCCATCTATCTCGACAGGGGCCGAGCAGTACTTC
>.|TRBJ2-7|many|TRBV6-5
CASSYSNEAGVENEQYF
TGTGCCAGCAGTTACTCGAATGAGGCAGGGGTAGAGAACGAGCAGTACTTC
>TRBD2|TRBJ2-7|few|TRBV11-2
CASSFGTSGRYEQYF
TGTGCCAGCAGCTTCGGGACTAGCGGGAGATACGAGCAGTACTTC
>TRBD2|TRBJ2-7|many|TRBV19
CASSPAGGSSYEQYF
TGTGCCAGTAGTCCGGCGGGGGGTAGCTCCTACGAGCAGTACTTC
>.|TRBJ1-2|.|TRBV28
CASRPIRQEAYGYTF
TGTGCCAGCAGACCTATCCGACAGGAGGCCTATGGCTACACCTTC
>.|TRBJ2-5|.|TRBV7-2
CASSRLSVGVTQYF
TGTGCCAGCAGCAGATTATCGGTCGGCGTTACCCAGTACTTC
>.|TRBJ1-5|.|TRBV6-1
CASSVRPVQPQHF
TGTGCCAGCAGTGTACGCCCAGTGCAGCCCCAGCATTTT
>.|TRBJ1-1|many|TRBV5-6
CASSRDYTEAFF
TGTGCCAGCAGCAGGGATTACACTGAAGCTTTCTTT
>.|TRBJ1-5|.|TRBV30
CAWSRGSSLNQPQHF
TGTGCCTGGAGTAGGGGGAGCTCCCTCAATCAGCCCCAGCATTTT
>TRBD1|TRBJ2-7|many|TRBV14
CASSQRTGPEGEQYF
TGTGCCAGCAGCCAACGGACAGGGCCGGAGGGTGAGCAGTACTTC
>.|TRBJ2-7|.|TRBV28
CASGGFGEQYF
TGTGCCAGCGGGGGGTTCGGCGAGCAGTACTTC
>TRBD2|TRBJ2-7|many|TRBV12-3/TRBV12-4
CASSRGLAGGLGEQYF
TGTGCCAGCAGCCGTGGACTAGCGGGGGGGCTAGGCGAGCAGTACTTC
>TRBD1|TRBJ1-1|few|TRBV28
CASGTGGPTEAFF
TGTGCCAGCGGGACAGGGGGCCCCACTGAAGCTTTCTTT
>.|TRBJ2-7|.|TRBV6-1
CASSEPRRTYEQYF
TGTGCCAGCAGTGAACCCCGAAGGACCTACGAGCAGTACTTC
>TRBD1|TRBJ2-7|many|TRBV15
CATSWGQGYEQYF
TGTGCCACCAGCTGGGGACAGGGGTACGAGCAGTACTTC
>.|TRBJ1-1|many|TRBV30
CAWSVRGYTEAFF
TGTGCCTGGAGTGTACGGGGCTACACTGAAGCTTTCTTT
>.|TRBJ2-7|few|TRBV19
CASSIRQVSRDDQYF
TGTGCCAGTAGTATTCGCCAGGTAAGTCGGGACGATCAGTACTTC
>.|TRBJ2-5|many|TRBV28
CATSQETQYF
TGTGCCACCTCCCAAGAGACCCAGTACTTC
>.|TRBJ1-1|once|TRBV3-1
CASSQWGAGGNTEAFF
TGTGCCAGCAGCCAGTGGGGTGCGGGGGGGAACACTGAAGCTTTCTTT
>.|TRBJ2-7|few|TRBV14
CASSPVDSYEQYF
TGTGCCAGCAGCCCGGTGGACTCCTACGAGCAGTACTTC